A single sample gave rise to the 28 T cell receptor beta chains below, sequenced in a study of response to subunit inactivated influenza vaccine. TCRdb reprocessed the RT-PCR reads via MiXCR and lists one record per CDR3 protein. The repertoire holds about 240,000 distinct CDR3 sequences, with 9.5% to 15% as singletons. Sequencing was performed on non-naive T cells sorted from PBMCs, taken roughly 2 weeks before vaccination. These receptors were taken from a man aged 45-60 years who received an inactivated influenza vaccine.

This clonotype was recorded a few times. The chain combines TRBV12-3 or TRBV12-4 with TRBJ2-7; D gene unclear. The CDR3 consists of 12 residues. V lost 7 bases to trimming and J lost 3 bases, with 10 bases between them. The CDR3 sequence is CASTRPYYEQYF. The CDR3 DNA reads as TGTGCCAGCACCCGGCCTTACTACGAGCAGTACTTC.

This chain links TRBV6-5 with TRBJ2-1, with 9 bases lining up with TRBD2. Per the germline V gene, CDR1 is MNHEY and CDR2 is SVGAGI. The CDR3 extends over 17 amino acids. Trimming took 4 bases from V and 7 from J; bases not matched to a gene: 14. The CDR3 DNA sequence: TGTGCCAGCAGTTGGGGGGACCGGCGGGAGGGCCGGAATGAGCAGTTCTTC. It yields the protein CASSWGDRREGRNEQFF.

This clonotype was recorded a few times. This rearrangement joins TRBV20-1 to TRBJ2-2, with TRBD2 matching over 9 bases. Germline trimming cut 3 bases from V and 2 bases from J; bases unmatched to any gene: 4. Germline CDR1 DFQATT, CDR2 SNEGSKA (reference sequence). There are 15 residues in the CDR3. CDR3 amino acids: CSASLAGKNTGELFF. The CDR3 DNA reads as TGCAGTGCTAGTCTAGCGGGGAAAAACACCGGGGAGCTGTTTTTT.

The CDR3 is CASSPLTSGGLNNEQFF. As DNA, the CDR3 is TGTGCCAGCAGTCCCCTGACTAGCGGGGGACTTAACAATGAGCAGTTCTTC. This rearrangement joins TRBV12-3 or TRBV12-4 to TRBJ2-1; 12 bases agree with TRBD2. The CDR3 totals 17 residues. V was pared by 5 bases and J by 5 bases, with 10 bases of the junction left unmatched.

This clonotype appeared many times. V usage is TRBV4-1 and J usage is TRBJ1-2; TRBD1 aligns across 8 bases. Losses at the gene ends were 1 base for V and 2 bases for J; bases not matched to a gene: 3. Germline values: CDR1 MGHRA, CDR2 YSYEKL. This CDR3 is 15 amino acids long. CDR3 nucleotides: TGCGCCAGCAGCCAAGCTCCAGGGGGCAACTATGGCTACACCTTC. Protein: CASSQAPGGNYGYTF.

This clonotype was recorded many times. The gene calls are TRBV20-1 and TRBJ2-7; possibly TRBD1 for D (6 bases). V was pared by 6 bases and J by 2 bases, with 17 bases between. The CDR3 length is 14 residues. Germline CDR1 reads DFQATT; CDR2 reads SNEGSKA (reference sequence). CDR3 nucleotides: TGCAGTGCCAACAGGGTACTGGATCCCTACGAGCAGTACTTC. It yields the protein CSANRVLDPYEQYF.

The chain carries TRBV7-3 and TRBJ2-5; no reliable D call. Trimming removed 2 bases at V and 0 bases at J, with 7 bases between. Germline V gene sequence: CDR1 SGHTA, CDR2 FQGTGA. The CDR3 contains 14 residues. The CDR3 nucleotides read TGTGCCAGCAGCTTATCACGGGACCAAGAGACCCAGTACTTC. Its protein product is CASSLSRDQETQYF.

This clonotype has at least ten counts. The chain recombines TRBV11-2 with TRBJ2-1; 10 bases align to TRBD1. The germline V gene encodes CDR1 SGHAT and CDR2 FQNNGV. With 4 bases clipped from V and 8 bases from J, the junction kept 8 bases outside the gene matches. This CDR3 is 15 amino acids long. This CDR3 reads CASSSDRGPEDEQFF. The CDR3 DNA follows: TGTGCCAGCAGCTCCGACAGGGGGCCCGAAGATGAGCAGTTCTTC.

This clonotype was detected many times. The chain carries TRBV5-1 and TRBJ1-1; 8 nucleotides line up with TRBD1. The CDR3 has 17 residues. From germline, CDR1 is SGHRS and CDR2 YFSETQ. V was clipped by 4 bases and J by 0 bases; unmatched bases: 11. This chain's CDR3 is CASSRTTGALMNTEAFF. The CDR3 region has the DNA TGCGCCAGCAGCCGTACGACAGGGGCCTTAATGAACACTGAAGCTTTCTTT.

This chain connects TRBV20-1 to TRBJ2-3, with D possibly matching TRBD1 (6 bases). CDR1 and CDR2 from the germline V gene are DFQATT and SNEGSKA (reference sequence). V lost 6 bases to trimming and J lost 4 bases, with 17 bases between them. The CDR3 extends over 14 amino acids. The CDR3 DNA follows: TGCAGTGCCCACGGGTGGGGGCGGTCAGATACGCAGTATTTT. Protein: CSAHGWGRSDTQYF.

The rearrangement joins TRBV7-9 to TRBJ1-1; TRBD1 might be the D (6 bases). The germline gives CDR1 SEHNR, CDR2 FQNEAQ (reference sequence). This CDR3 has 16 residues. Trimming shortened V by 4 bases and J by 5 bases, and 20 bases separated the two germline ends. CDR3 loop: CASSSRRGPKGTEAFF. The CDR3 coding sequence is TGTGCCAGCAGCTCCCGGCGGGGGCCGAAAGGAACTGAAGCTTTCTTT. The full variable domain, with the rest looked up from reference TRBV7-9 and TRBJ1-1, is DTGVSQNPRHKITKRGQNVTFRCDPISEHNRLYWYRQTLGQGPEFLTYFQNEAQLEKSRLLSDRFSAERPKGSFSTLEIQRTEQGDSAMYLCASSSRRGPKGTEAFFGQGTRLTVV.

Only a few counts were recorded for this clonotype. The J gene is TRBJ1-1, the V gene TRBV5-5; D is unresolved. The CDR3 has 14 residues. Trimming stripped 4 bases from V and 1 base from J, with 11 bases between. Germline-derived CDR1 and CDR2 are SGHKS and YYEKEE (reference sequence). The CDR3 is CASSPALRNTEAFF. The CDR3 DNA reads TGTGCCAGCAGCCCGGCCCTCAGGAACACTGAAGCTTTCTTT.

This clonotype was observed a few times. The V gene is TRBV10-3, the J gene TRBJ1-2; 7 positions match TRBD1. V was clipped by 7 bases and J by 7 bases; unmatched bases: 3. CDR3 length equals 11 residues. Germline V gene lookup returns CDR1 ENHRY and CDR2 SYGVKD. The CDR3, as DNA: TGTGCCATCACGGAGGGGGCTGGCTACACCTTC. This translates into CAITEGAGYTF.

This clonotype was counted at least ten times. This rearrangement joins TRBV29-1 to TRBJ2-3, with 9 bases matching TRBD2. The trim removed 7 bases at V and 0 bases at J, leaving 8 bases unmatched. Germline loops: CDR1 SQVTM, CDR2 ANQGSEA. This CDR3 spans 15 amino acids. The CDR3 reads CSGLAGALSTDTQYF. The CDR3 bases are TGCAGCGGGTTAGCGGGGGCCTTGAGCACAGATACGCAGTATTTT.

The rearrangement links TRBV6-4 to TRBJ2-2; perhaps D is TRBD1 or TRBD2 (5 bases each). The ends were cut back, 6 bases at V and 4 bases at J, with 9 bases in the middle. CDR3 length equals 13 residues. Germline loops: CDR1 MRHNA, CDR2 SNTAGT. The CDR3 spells CASSRDGTGELFF. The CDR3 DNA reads TGTGCCAGCAGCAGGGACGGCACCGGGGAGCTGTTTTTT.

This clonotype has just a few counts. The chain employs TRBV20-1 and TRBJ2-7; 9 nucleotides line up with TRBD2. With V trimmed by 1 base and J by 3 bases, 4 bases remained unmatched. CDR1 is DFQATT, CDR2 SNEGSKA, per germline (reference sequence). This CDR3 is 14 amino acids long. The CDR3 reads CSARVRGGGYEQYF. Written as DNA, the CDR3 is TGCAGTGCTAGAGTGCGGGGGGGCGGCTACGAGCAGTACTTC.

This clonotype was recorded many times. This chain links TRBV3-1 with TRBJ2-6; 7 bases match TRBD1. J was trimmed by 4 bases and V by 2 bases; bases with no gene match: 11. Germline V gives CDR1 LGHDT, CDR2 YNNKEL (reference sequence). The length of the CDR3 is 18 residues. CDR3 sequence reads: CASSQLTGYLAGANVLTF. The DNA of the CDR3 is TGTGCCAGCAGCCAATTGACAGGGTACCTCGCAGGGGCCAACGTCCTGACTTTC.

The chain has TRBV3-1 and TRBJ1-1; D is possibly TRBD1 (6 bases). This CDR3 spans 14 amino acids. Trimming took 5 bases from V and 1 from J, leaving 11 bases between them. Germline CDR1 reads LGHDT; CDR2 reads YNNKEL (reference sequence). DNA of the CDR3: TGTGCCAGCAGCTACAGGGCAAGGAACACTGAAGCTTTCTTT. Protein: CASSYRARNTEAFF. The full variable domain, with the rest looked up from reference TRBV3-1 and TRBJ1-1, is DTAVSQTPKYLVTQMGNDKSIKCEQNLGHDTMYWYKQDSKKFLKIMFSYNNKELIINETVPNRFSPKSPDKAHLNLHINSLELGDSAVYFCASSYRARNTEAFFGQGTRLTVV.

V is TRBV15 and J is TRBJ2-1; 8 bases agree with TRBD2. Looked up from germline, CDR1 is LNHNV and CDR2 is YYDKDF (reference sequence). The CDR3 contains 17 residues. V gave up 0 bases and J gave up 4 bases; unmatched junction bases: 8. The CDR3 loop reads CATSRDPGLGLYNEQFF. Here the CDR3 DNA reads TGTGCCACCAGCAGAGATCCGGGACTAGGCTTATACAATGAGCAGTTCTTC.

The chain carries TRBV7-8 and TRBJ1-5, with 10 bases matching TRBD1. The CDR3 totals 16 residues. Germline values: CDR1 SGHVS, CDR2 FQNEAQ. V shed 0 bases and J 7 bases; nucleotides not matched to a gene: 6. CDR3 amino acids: CASSLARQGAGQPQHF. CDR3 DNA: TGTGCCAGCAGCTTAGCGAGACAGGGGGCAGGGCAGCCCCAGCATTTT.

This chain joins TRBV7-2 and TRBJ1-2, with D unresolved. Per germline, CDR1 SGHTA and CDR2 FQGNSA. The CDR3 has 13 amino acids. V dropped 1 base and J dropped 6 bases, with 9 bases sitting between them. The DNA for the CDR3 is TGTGCCAGCAGCTTAGTTGGCCGCAATGGCTACACCTTC. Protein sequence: CASSLVGRNGYTF.

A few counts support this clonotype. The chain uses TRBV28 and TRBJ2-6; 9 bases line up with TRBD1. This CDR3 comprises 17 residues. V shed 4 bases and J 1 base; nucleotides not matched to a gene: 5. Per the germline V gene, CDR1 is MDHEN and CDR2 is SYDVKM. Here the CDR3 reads CASSWRTGVSGANVLTF. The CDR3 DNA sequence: TGTGCCAGCAGTTGGAGGACAGGGGTTTCTGGGGCCAACGTCCTGACTTTC.

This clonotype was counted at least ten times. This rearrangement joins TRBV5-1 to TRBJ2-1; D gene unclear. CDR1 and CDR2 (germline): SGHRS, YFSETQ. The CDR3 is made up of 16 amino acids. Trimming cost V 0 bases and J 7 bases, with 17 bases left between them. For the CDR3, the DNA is TGCGCCAGCAGCTTGGAAGGGTTGAGTATGGGAAATGAGCAGTTCTTC. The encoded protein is CASSLEGLSMGNEQFF. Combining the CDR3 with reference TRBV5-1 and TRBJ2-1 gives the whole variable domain KAGVTQTPRYLIKTRGQQVTLSCSPISGHRSVSWYQQTPGQGLQFLFEYFSETQRNKGNFPGRFSGRQFSNSRSEMNVSTLELGDSALYLCASSLEGLSMGNEQFFGPGTRLTVL.

The CDR3 DNA reads TGTGCCAGCTCACCGTCAGCTGGCGGGGAGCTGTTTTTT. Protein sequence: CASSPSAGGELFF. J is TRBJ2-2 and V is TRBV18; D unresolved. V was shortened by 3 bases and J by 7 bases, with 9 bases between the two germline ends. Germline values: CDR1 KGHSH, CDR2 LQKENI. This CDR3 comprises 13 residues.

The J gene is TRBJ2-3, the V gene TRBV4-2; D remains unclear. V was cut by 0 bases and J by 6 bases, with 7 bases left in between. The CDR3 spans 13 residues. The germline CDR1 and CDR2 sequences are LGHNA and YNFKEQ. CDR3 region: CASSQERGDTQYF. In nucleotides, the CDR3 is TGTGCCAGCAGCCAAGAAAGAGGTGATACGCAGTATTTT.

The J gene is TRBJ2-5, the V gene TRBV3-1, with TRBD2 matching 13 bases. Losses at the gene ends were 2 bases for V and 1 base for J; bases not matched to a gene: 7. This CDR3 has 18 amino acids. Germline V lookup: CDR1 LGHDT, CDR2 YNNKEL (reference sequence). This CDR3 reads CASSQTPTSGRVQETQYF. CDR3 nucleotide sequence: TGTGCCAGCAGCCAAACCCCAACTAGCGGGAGGGTCCAAGAGACCCAGTACTTC.

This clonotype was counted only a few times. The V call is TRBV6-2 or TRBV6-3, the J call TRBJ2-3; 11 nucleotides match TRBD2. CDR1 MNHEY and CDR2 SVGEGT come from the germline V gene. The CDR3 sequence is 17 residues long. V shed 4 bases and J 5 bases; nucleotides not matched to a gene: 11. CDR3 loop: CASSLLAGASMGDTQYF. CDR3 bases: TGTGCCAGCAGTTTACTAGCGGGGGCCTCCATGGGAGATACGCAGTATTTT.

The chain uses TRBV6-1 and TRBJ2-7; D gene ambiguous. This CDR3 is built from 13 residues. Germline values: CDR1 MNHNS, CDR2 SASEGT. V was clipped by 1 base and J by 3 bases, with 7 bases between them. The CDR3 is CASSEGPFYEQYF. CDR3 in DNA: TGTGCCAGCAGTGAAGGGCCCTTCTACGAGCAGTACTTC.